This TCR beta chain originates from a study of somatic mutations in cytotoxic T cells in rheumatoid arthritis (dated by TCRdb to about 2017). Study-level background: Before any treatment started and right after they were diagnosed, patients gave peripheral blood samples (around 30 ml EDTA). The study asked whether expanded CD8+ T-cell clones in newly diagnosed, untreated rheumatoid arthritis carry somatic mutations, and used TCRB deep sequencing to characterize clonality. Some V beta antibody-stained T-cell populations were flow-sorted on a FACSAria II or Sony SH800 at nearly 100% purity, and sorted V beta1+ cells also underwent TCRB sequencing. TCRB deep sequencing covered 50 to 75 patients with rheumatoid arthritis along with 20 healthy controls. Patients and controls did not essentially differ in median age, which was nearly identical between the groups. The full study reports these points: The antigen targets of the expanded CD8+ clones were unknown, and absence from virus-specific databases did not rule out viral specificity. CD8+ T-cell clonality in rheumatoid arthritis patients was not significantly different from that in age-matched healthy controls. The largest CD8+ clone made up more than 20% of CD8+ cells in 8 of 65 patients, and blood and synovial fluid shared several identical CD8+ TCRB sequences. The slight underrepresentation of TRBV07 in patients was not corrected for multiple comparisons. Healthy controls showed no age-related increase in CD8+ clonality, whereas patients did (Spearman r=0.49).

The immunoSEQ assay was applied to genomic DNA for TCRB CDR3 sequencing. The study's own analysis went as follows. Only a few patient CD8+ clones larger than 1% matched published virus-specific TCRB sequences when compared against them. Only productive TCRB rearrangements were included in the analyses. A clone was defined by a unique TCRB CDR3 sequence, and clonality was computed as a productive clonality index based on Shannon entropy. To calculate repertoire overlap between two samples, the template counts of each clone were considered relative to each sample's total templates. V-gene usage from TCRB sequencing and V-gene usage measured by flow cytometry were correlated (Spearman r of under 0.7). As stored in TCRdb, this immuneACCESS dataset retains in-frame rearrangements with V and J assigned. A fraction of the clones does not appear; measured against another copy, unresolved V genes explain less than half of the discrepancy, and the remainder lacks a known reason. The V and J calls and the clone size are those of that table, but D and trimming were determined from the DNA. A total of 9,200 or so clones appear in this sample, approximately 79% of them only once. Roughly a third of the sample is held by the ten biggest clonotypes.

Worth noting for this clone: Its antigen is currently not known. Per-base qualities were not stored, and no clone one base away is much larger.

In the germline V gene, CDR1 corresponds to SGHNT and CDR2 to YENEEA. Trimming removed 5 bases from V and 6 bases from J; the gene matches leave 9 bases unexplained. Including the terminal cysteine and phenylalanine, the CDR3 comprises 15 residues. Only the CDR3 DNA stays, 45 bases, in frame from base 1. Flow cytometry confirmed the purity of CD4+ and CD8+ cells that had been isolated by positive magnetic bead selection on an AutoMACS. A TCR V beta antibody panel was used in flow cytometry to screen first for clonal expansions, which were then characterized by TCRB deep sequencing of sorted CD8+ fractions. Ficoll-Paque PLUS density gradient separation was used to isolate peripheral blood mononuclear cells. Nucleospin Tissue or Tissue XS kits were used to extract DNA from CD4-enriched, CD8-enriched or PBMC samples, and a Qubit 2.0 fluorometer was used for quantification.

The chain is assembled from TRBV11-3 and TRBJ2-3; TRBD2 fits 9 bases in the junction. The clonotype was recovered from an adult with rheumatoid arthritis. The specimen sequenced was CD8+ T cells sorted from blood. This receptor carries the CDR3 CASSPGGGGADTQYF. The base sequence is TGTGCCAGCAGCCCCGGCGGCGGGGGGGCCGATACGCAGTATTTT.